This T cell receptor beta chain was profiled in a study of T-cell memory formation after mild COVID-19. Findings and limits, study-wide: Second-wave clones that peaked on day 37 lacked confirmed SARS-CoV-2 specificity.

In regard to this clonotype: Antigen specificity is unknown.

This CDR3 comprises 14 residues. Per germline, CDR1 LGHDT and CDR2 YNNKEL (reference sequence). The germline V and J ends were trimmed by 4 bases and 0 bases, with 6 bases remaining between them. One entry per CDR3 protein results from TCRdb running MiXCR on the 5' RACE reads. Here the sample spans some 150,000 distinct CDR3 sequences, around 5.8% being singletons. The receptor was isolated from an adult woman who had mild COVID-19 (a few samples of this study predate the infection). Cell type and time point are not known. The chain recombines TRBV3-1 with TRBJ1-4; D gene ambiguous. The sample taken for sequencing was PBMCs or a T cell subset sorted from them (not recorded which). The DNA of the CDR3 is TGTGCCAGCAGCCCGGTTGCAACTAATGAAAAACTGTTTTTT. This encodes CASSPVATNEKLFF.